Listed below are T cell receptor beta chains from one sample, sequenced in a study of PD-1 blockade in classical Hodgkin lymphoma. Data came from immunoSEQ multiplex PCR; TCRdb stores just in-frame clones and leaves some out. The sample holds around 99,000 clones, roughly four fifths seen once. The sample consisted of peripheral blood mononuclear cells (PBMCs), taken before the second cycle of nivolumab. Every receptor here comes from a human donor with classical Hodgkin lymphoma. Both conserved end residues are part of each CDR3. A D gene is named only where the DNA matches it firmly. The size entry is marked missing in some rows and otherwise reads once, few, many or a size class.

TRBJ2-3,TRBV10-1,-,-,TGCGCCAGCAGCCCACCAGGTGGGGGTACGCAGTATTTT,CASSPPGGGTQYF
TRBJ1-1,TRBV6-6,-,once,TGTGCCAGCAGCCCCTATAGACAGCTAGAAGCTTTCTTT,CASSPYRQLEAFF
TRBJ1-1,TRBV6-1,-,-,TGTGCCAGCAGTAAACTGAACACTGAAGCTTTCTTT,CASSKLNTEAFF
TRBJ1-2,TRBV6-1,TRBD1,-,TGTGCCAGCAGGTACGGACAGGGCTCGGGATATGGCTACACCTTC,CASRYGQGSGYGYTF
TRBJ2-2,TRBV4-3,TRBD2,-,TGCGCCAGCAGCCAGGGGGGACTAGCGGGTAACACCGGGGAGCTGTTTTTT,CASSQGGLAGNTGELFF
TRBJ2-2,TRBV2,TRBD2,-,TGTGCCAGCAGTGAGGGGGGGAGAGCGAACACCGGGGAGCTGTTTTTT,CASSEGGRANTGELFF
TRBJ2-1,TRBV10-3,TRBD2,-,TGTGCCATCAGTCTCGGGACTAGCGGGAGATCCGGTGAGCAGTTCTTC,CAISLGTSGRSGEQFF
TRBJ1-2,TRBV6-1,TRBD1,once,TGTGCCAGCAGGAGTGGGACAGGGGGCTACACCTTC,CASRSGTGGYTF
TRBJ1-3,TRBV10-3,TRBD1,-,TGTGCCATCAGTGAGTCGACAGGGACCTCTGGAAACACCATATATTTT,CAISESTGTSGNTIYF
TRBJ2-5,TRBV5-4,TRBD1,-,TGTGCCAGCAGCCGACAGGGGTACGAGACCCAGTACTTC,CASSRQGYETQYF
TRBJ2-1,TRBV7-9,-,-,TGTGCCAGCAGCTCAGCCCCCCAATCGGCTGAGCAGTTCTTC,CASSSAPQSAEQFF
TRBJ2-3,TRBV30,-,-,TGTGCCTGGGACCTGGGGGGGCAGGCAGATACGCAGTATTTT,CAWDLGGQADTQYF
TRBJ1-4,TRBV4-1,-,-,TGCGCCAGCACCCGTGAGAGAACGAATGAAAAACTGTTTTTT,CASTRERTNEKLFF
TRBJ2-1,TRBV2,-,-,TGTGCCAGCAGCCCGGGACCCCGGCTGTTCTTC,CASSPGPRLFF
TRBJ1-2,TRBV28,-,-,TGTGCCAGCAGTAGGGGGTCGGACTATGGCTACACCTTC,CASSRGSDYGYTF
TRBJ2-1,TRBV7-2,-,-,TGTGCCAGTCAGGGGTCTACCAATGAGCAGTTCTTC,CASQGSTNEQFF
TRBJ2-5,TRBV18,-,few,TGTGCCAGCTCACCACAGAACCAAGAGACCCAGTACTTC,CASSPQNQETQYF
TRBJ2-2,TRBV30,-,-,TGTGCCTGGAGTCCCGGGGTGTGGGTATCCCCCGGGGAACTGTTTTTT,CAWSPGVWVSPGELFF
TRBJ1-2,TRBV30,-,few,TGTGCCTGTACCTCCAGAGGGGGAGACTATGGCTACACCTTC,CACTSRGGDYGYTF
TRBJ2-7,TRBV9,-,once,TGTGCCAGCAGCGCGTCAGGGACACAATTCTCCTACGAGCAGTACTTC,CASSASGTQFSYEQYF
TRBJ1-1,TRBV2,-,-,TGTGCCAGCAGCCAGACCCCGACGGACACTGAAGCTTTCTTT,CASSQTPTDTEAFF
TRBJ2-1,TRBV9,TRBD2,few,TGTGCCAGCAGCGCCGGGACTACCTCCTACAATGAGCAGTTCTTC,CASSAGTTSYNEQFF